Listed here are 19 T cell receptor beta chains from one sample, sequenced in a study of CD8+CD57+ T cells in acquired aplastic anemia (dated by TCRdb to 2016 to 2018). Patients chosen for sequencing had shown expansion of CD8+CD57+ cells by flow cytometry. The run used an Illumina HiSeq 2000. TCR beta VDJ combination and CDR3 sequence profiling used genomic DNA as the template. Starting from the raw public reads, TCRdb applied fastp trimming at Q25, assembled clones with MiXCR and retained in-frame beta chains. Identical CDR3 protein sequences are pooled into one entry, listed with their most common genes and DNA. The sample contains hundreds of thousands of distinct CDR3 sequences, approximately 51% of them found a single time. The ten largest account for roughly 21% of the sample. The sample taken for sequencing was sorted CD4+, CD8+, or CD8+CD57+ T cells (not recorded which) from PBMCs. The source of these receptors is a human donor with aplastic anemia.

Turning to this clonotype: A read error may be the cause here, since a much bigger clone is one base away. The J gene is TRBJ2-5, the V gene TRBV5-1; D is possibly TRBD2 (6 bases). This CDR3 comprises 14 residues. From germline, CDR1 is SGHRS and CDR2 YFSETQ. The DNA for the CDR3 is TGTGCCAGCCGCTTAGTACGGGGGCAAGAGACCCAGTACTTC. Amino acids: CASRLVRGQETQYF.

The J gene is TRBJ1-1, the V gene TRBV5-1, with D uncertain. Trimming pared 1 base from V and 3 bases from J, leaving 10 bases between. This CDR3 is 14 amino acids long. Looked up from germline, CDR1 is SGHRS and CDR2 is YFSETQ. CDR3 nucleotide sequence: TGCGCCAGCAGCTTGTTGGGTAGTTACACTGAAGCTTTCTTT. Protein sequence: CASSLLGSYTEAFF. The complete variable domain, with remaining parts taken from reference TRBV5-1 and TRBJ1-1, reads KAGVTQTPRYLIKTRGQQVTLSCSPISGHRSVSWYQQTPGQGLQFLFEYFSETQRNKGNFPGRFSGRQFSNSRSEMNVSTLELGDSALYLCASSLLGSYTEAFFGQGTRLTVV.

In its sample, this clonotype was seen a few times. A much larger clone lies one base from this, so it may be a read error. This chain uses TRBV6-5 with TRBJ1-1; 7 nucleotides align to TRBD1. V gave up 7 bases and J gave up 3 bases; unmatched junction bases: 8. This CDR3 spans 14 amino acids. The germline V gene has CDR1 MNHEY and CDR2 SVGAGI. DNA for the CDR3: TGTGCCAGCAACTACCAGGGGGACGACACTGAAGCTTTCTTT. Its translation is CASNYQGDDTEAFF.

This clonotype has only one observation. The gene calls are TRBV20-1 and TRBJ1-5; TRBD1 is a possible D gene (6 bases). V was cut by 2 bases and J by 6 bases, with 14 bases left in between. Germline CDR1 and CDR2: DFQATT and SNEGSKA (reference sequence). This CDR3 is 14 amino acids long. This CDR3 is CSARPPGVTQPQHF. CDR3 DNA sequence: TGCAGTGCTAGACCTCCAGGGGTGACTCAGCCCCAGCATTTT.

V and J are TRBV5-1 and TRBJ1-1; D gene uncertain. The V and J ends lost 2 bases and 0 bases respectively, with 11 bases between them. Looked up from germline, CDR1 is SGHRS and CDR2 is YFSETQ. This CDR3 region has 15 residues. The chain's CDR3 is CASSLTGRMNTEAFF. As DNA, the CDR3 is TGCGCCAGCAGCTTAACCGGACGGATGAACACTGAAGCTTTCTTT.

The chain has TRBV11-2 and TRBJ2-3; 11 positions agree with TRBD2. J was trimmed by 4 bases and V by 5 bases; bases with no gene match: 2. This CDR3 has 14 residues. CDR1 is SGHAT and CDR2 is FQNNGV in the germline V gene. DNA of the CDR3: TGTGCCAGCAGCCGTAGCGGGGGGGCAGATACGCAGTATTTT. Its translation is CASSRSGGADTQYF.

Concerning this clonotype itself: With a much larger clone just one base away, this may be a read error. V is TRBV20-1 and J is TRBJ2-2, with D hard to call. This CDR3 spans 13 amino acids. Deletions cut 6 bases from V and 3 bases from J, with 11 bases between. Germline V CDR1 and CDR2: DFQATT, SNEGSKA (reference sequence). CDR3: CSAPTWDTGELFF. CDR3 DNA: TGCAGTGCCCCCACTTGGGACACCGGGGAGCTGTTTTTT.

The chain links TRBV2 to TRBJ2-1; D call uncertain. The V and J ends lost 2 bases and 3 bases respectively, with 11 bases between them. This CDR3 is 15 amino acids long. Germline V lookup: CDR1 SNHLY, CDR2 FYNNEI. The CDR3 spells CASSELAVDYNEQFF. The CDR3 coding sequence is TGTGCCAGCAGTGAACTCGCGGTAGACTACAATGAGCAGTTCTTC.

The CDR3 here is CSARDSYGYTF. CDR3 nucleotide sequence: TGCAGTGCTAGGGACAGCTATGGCTACACCTTC. The chain joins TRBV20-1 to TRBJ1-2; weak D call: TRBD1 (6 bases). The V gene lost 3 bases and the J gene lost 4 bases, with 6 bases spanning the gap. The CDR3 runs 11 residues. Germline lookup yields CDR1 DFQATT and CDR2 SNEGSKA (reference sequence).

This clonotype was counted ten times or more. The V gene is TRBV6-1, the J gene TRBJ1-2, with 9 nucleotides matching TRBD1. The V segment lost 4 bases and the J segment 3 bases; nucleotides outside the gene matches: 0. CDR1 MNHNS and CDR2 SASEGT come from the germline V gene. The CDR3 runs 13 residues. CDR3 sequence (DNA): TGTGCCAGCAGTGGGACAGGGGACTATGGCTACACCTTC. It yields the protein CASSGTGDYGYTF.

The chain is built from TRBV30 and TRBJ1-3, with 7 bases identical to TRBD1. V shed 3 bases, J shed 2 bases, and the junction held 4 bases outside the gene matches. Germline V lookup: CDR1 GTSNPN, CDR2 SVGIG (reference sequence). There are 14 residues in the CDR3. The DNA for the CDR3 is TGTGCCTGGAGGTCCCAGGGGGCTGGAAACACCATATATTTT. Its translation is CAWRSQGAGNTIYF.

This chain links TRBV10-2 with TRBJ2-7; D perhaps matches TRBD1 (6 bases). The J call may be faulty, since TRBJ1-2 better matches the DNA end. The CDR3 extends over 13 amino acids. Per germline, CDR1 WSHSY and CDR2 SAAADI. DNA for the CDR3: TGCGCCAGCAGTGACGGACAGTCGAGGGGCTACACCTTC. Translated, it gives CASSDGQSRGYTF.

As to this clonotype: The CDR3 does not close with the conserved phenylalanine or tryptophan, likely indicating a read error. V usage is TRBV19 and J usage is TRBJ1-1; the D gene is possibly TRBD1 (5 bases). This CDR3 contains 14 residues. V lost 6 bases to trimming and J lost 7 bases, with 18 bases between them. From germline, CDR1 is LNHDA and CDR2 SQIVND (reference sequence). CDR3 nucleotide sequence: TGTGCCAGTAGACCACGGACACAAGCAGTTGAAGCTTTCCTT. Translation gives CASRPRTQAVEAFL.

At least ten counts were recorded for this clonotype. This chain connects TRBV4-1 to TRBJ2-5; perhaps D is TRBD1 or TRBD2 (5 bases each). The germline gives CDR1 MGHRA, CDR2 YSYEKL. This CDR3 spans 14 amino acids. V was trimmed by 0 bases and J by 7 bases, leaving 12 bases between them. CDR3 sequence (DNA): TGCGCCAGCAGCCAAGAAGGTAGTGGGGGGACCCAGTACTTC. It specifies CASSQEGSGGTQYF.

This clonotype was recorded many times. The CDR3 sequence: CASSPGQVDNQPQHF. DNA of the CDR3: TGTGCCAGCAGCCCGGGACAGGTCGACAATCAGCCCCAGCATTTT. The rearrangement links TRBV11-2 to TRBJ1-5, with TRBD1 matching 8 bases. V lost 5 bases, J lost 3 bases, and 6 bases stayed unmatched. The CDR3 has 15 residues. Germline CDR1 and CDR2: SGHAT and FQNNGV.

V is TRBV19 and J is TRBJ1-2, with a weak D call TRBD1 (6 bases). The CDR3 sequence is 15 residues long. The germline V gene encodes CDR1 LNHDA and CDR2 SQIVND (reference sequence). Trimming cost V 5 bases and J 5 bases, with 18 bases left between them. The CDR3 region is CASSQQGSYDYGYTF. As DNA, the CDR3 is TGTGCCAGTAGTCAACAGGGCTCCTACGATTATGGCTACACCTTC.

The sample holds a few counts of this clonotype. The rearrangement links TRBV19 to TRBJ2-7, with D perhaps being TRBD1 or TRBD2 (7 bases each). The CDR3 consists of 14 residues. Between the trimmed V and J ends, which lost 0 bases and 7 bases, there was a span of 13 bases. Germline V CDR1 and CDR2: LNHDA, SQIVND (reference sequence). In nucleotides, the CDR3 is TGTGCCAGTAGTATAGATCAGGGGGGGGAAGAGCAGTACTTC. Residues: CASSIDQGGEEQYF.

This clonotype was observed at least ten times. The chain couples TRBV7-9 to TRBJ1-4; 7 bases are a match to TRBD1. CDR3 length: 15 residues. The V and J ends lost 5 bases and 7 bases, in that order; junction bases with no gene match: 10. Germline V gene data show CDR1 as SEHNR and CDR2 as FQNEAQ (reference sequence). The CDR3 protein is CASSPSDRFTEKLFF. The CDR3 DNA reads TGTGCCAGCAGCCCATCGGACAGGTTTACTGAAAAACTGTTTTTT.

Here the CDR3 reads CASSSPARANGYTF. Written as DNA, the CDR3 is TGTGCCAGCAGTTCGCCCGCCAGGGCGAACGGCTACACCTTC. V and J are TRBV28 and TRBJ1-2; the D gene is possibly TRBD1 (5 bases). The germline gives CDR1 MDHEN, CDR2 SYDVKM. The CDR3 covers 14 residues. Trimming took off 4 bases at V and 8 bases at J, with 17 bases between the two ends.